Listed below are T cell receptor beta chains from one sample, sequenced in a study of T-cell reconstitution after alpha-beta-depleted transplantation in children. TCRdb processed the PCR reads anew with MiXCR; each CDR3 protein has one entry. Here the sample spans around 480,000 distinct CDR3 sequences, 32% being singletons. Sequencing was performed on PBMCs from the stem cell graft donor, taken from the stem cell graft. The source of these receptors is a human donor who donated a stem cell graft to a child with aplastic anemia. The CDR3 runs from the conserved cysteine through the conserved F or W. D genes are given only for firm matches. Some rows have no size entry. The others give once, few or many, or a class for an expanded clone.

V gene: TRBV6-2/TRBV6-3; clone size: NA; J gene: TRBJ1-5; D gene: TRBD1; CDR3 DNA: TGTGCCAGCACTGAACCGACAGGGATAGGGCATCAGCCCCAGCATTTT; CDR3 protein: CASTEPTGIGHQPQHF
V gene: TRBV24-1; clone size: many; J gene: TRBJ2-6; D gene: NA; CDR3 DNA: TGTGCCACCCGGGACGGCGGCTCTGGGGCCAACGTCCTGACTTTC; CDR3 protein: CATRDGGSGANVLTF
V gene: TRBV6-6; clone size: NA; J gene: TRBJ2-5; D gene: NA; CDR3 DNA: TGTGCCAGCAGCAGGACAGTCAAAGAGACCCAGTACTTC; CDR3 protein: CASSRTVKETQYF
V gene: TRBV29-1; clone size: many; J gene: TRBJ1-1; D gene: NA; CDR3 DNA: TGCAGCGTTGAACGGGGGAACACTGAAGCTTTCTTT; CDR3 protein: CSVERGNTEAFF
V gene: TRBV28; clone size: NA; J gene: TRBJ1-5; D gene: NA; CDR3 DNA: TGTGCCAGCCTCCTCCCGGGGGTTAGCAATCAGCCCCAGCATTTT; CDR3 protein: CASLLPGVSNQPQHF
V gene: TRBV2; clone size: NA; J gene: TRBJ1-1; D gene: NA; CDR3 DNA: TGTGCCAGCAGTGACCCCGGGGGCCCCACTGAAGCTTTCTTT; CDR3 protein: CASSDPGGPTEAFF
V gene: TRBV20-1; clone size: NA; J gene: TRBJ1-2; D gene: TRBD1; CDR3 DNA: TGCAGTGCCCCGACAGGGGTAGGCTACACCTTC; CDR3 protein: CSAPTGVGYTF
V gene: TRBV5-5; clone size: NA; J gene: TRBJ2-2; D gene: TRBD2; CDR3 DNA: TGTGCCAGCAGCCTACGGACTAGCGGGGATACCGGGGAGCTGTTTTTT; CDR3 protein: CASSLRTSGDTGELFF
V gene: TRBV15; clone size: few; J gene: TRBJ2-7; D gene: NA; CDR3 DNA: TGTGCCACCAGCAGTGACAGGGCGGGAGCCCCCTACGAGCAGTACTTC; CDR3 protein: CATSSDRAGAPYEQYF
V gene: TRBV10-3; clone size: NA; J gene: TRBJ2-1; D gene: TRBD2; CDR3 DNA: TGTGCCACTTTGGTGGGACTAGACTACAATGAGCAGTTCTTC; CDR3 protein: CATLVGLDYNEQFF
V gene: TRBV9; clone size: few; J gene: TRBJ1-4; D gene: NA; CDR3 DNA: TGTGCCAGCAGCGTAACCGGGGCAACTAATGAAAAACTGTTTTTT; CDR3 protein: CASSVTGATNEKLFF
V gene: TRBV9; clone size: few; J gene: TRBJ1-2; D gene: NA; CDR3 DNA: TGTGCCAGCAGCGTAGGATTCGCAGGGGCTGGTGGCTACACCTTC; CDR3 protein: CASSVGFAGAGGYTF
V gene: TRBV23-1; clone size: NA; J gene: TRBJ1-2; D gene: NA; CDR3 DNA: TGCGCCAGCAGTCAACCCGTTGGCTATGGCTACACCTTC; CDR3 protein: CASSQPVGYGYTF
V gene: TRBV29-1; clone size: NA; J gene: TRBJ2-3; D gene: TRBD1; CDR3 DNA: TGCAGCGTCAGGGGGCGTGGAGATACGCAGTATTTT; CDR3 protein: CSVRGRGDTQYF
V gene: TRBV4-2; clone size: NA; J gene: TRBJ2-1; D gene: NA; CDR3 DNA: TGTGCCAGCAGCCAAGATTTGGGGGCCGTCTCCTACAATGAGCAGTTCTTC; CDR3 protein: CASSQDLGAVSYNEQFF
V gene: TRBV7-9; clone size: NA; J gene: TRBJ2-3; D gene: NA; CDR3 DNA: TGTGCCAGCAGCTTCTCCCCGCAGGGCGGGGTCACAGATACGCAGTATTTT; CDR3 protein: CASSFSPQGGVTDTQYF
V gene: TRBV7-2; clone size: NA; J gene: TRBJ2-5; D gene: TRBD1; CDR3 DNA: TGTGCCAGCAGCTTAGACGACAGGGGAATCCAAGAGACCCAGTACTTC; CDR3 protein: CASSLDDRGIQETQYF
V gene: TRBV27; clone size: NA; J gene: TRBJ1-3; D gene: NA; CDR3 DNA: TGTGCCAGCAGTTTAGATCCTGGAAACACCATATATTTC; CDR3 protein: CASSLDPGNTIYF
V gene: TRBV5-1; clone size: NA; J gene: TRBJ2-7; D gene: TRBD1; CDR3 DNA: TGCGCCAGCAGCCTTGGTGGGACAGGGGAATACGAGCAGTACTTC; CDR3 protein: CASSLGGTGEYEQYF
V gene: TRBV5-1; clone size: NA; J gene: TRBJ1-4; D gene: NA; CDR3 DNA: TGCGCCAGCAGCTCCCAGGGGAAGAATGAAAAACTGTTTTTT; CDR3 protein: CASSSQGKNEKLFF
V gene: TRBV18; clone size: few; J gene: TRBJ2-3; D gene: NA; CDR3 DNA: TGTGCCAGCTCTAATTCGGCGGACACAGATACGCAGTATTTT; CDR3 protein: CASSNSADTDTQYF
V gene: TRBV4-1; clone size: NA; J gene: TRBJ1-1; D gene: NA; CDR3 DNA: TGCGCCAGCAGCCGTTGGGTCCCACTGAACACTGAAGCTTTCTTT; CDR3 protein: CASSRWVPLNTEAFF
V gene: TRBV15; clone size: NA; J gene: TRBJ1-4; D gene: TRBD1; CDR3 DNA: TGTGCCACCAGCAGAGGTTCCGGGACAGGTCGAGGAAAACTGTTTTTT; CDR3 protein: CATSRGSGTGRGKLFF
V gene: TRBV25-1; clone size: few; J gene: TRBJ2-3; D gene: NA; CDR3 DNA: TGTGCCAGCAGTGACCGACGGGGGGCGCGGACAGATACGCAGTATTTT; CDR3 protein: CASSDRRGARTDTQYF
V gene: TRBV12-3/TRBV12-4; clone size: few; J gene: TRBJ2-2; D gene: NA; CDR3 DNA: TGTGCCAGCAGTTTGGACGGGGGATCCGGGGAGCTGTTTTTT; CDR3 protein: CASSLDGGSGELFF
V gene: TRBV11-2; clone size: few; J gene: TRBJ2-7; D gene: TRBD1; CDR3 DNA: TGTGCCAGCAGCTTAGGGACAGGGGGCTACGAGCAGTACTTC; CDR3 protein: CASSLGTGGYEQYF
V gene: TRBV12-3/TRBV12-4; clone size: few; J gene: TRBJ1-1; D gene: NA; CDR3 DNA: TGTGCCAGCAGTTTATACAGGCCGGGAACTGAAGCTTTCTTT; CDR3 protein: CASSLYRPGTEAFF
V gene: TRBV4-2; clone size: NA; J gene: TRBJ2-3; D gene: NA; CDR3 DNA: TGTGCCAGCAGAGGGACGGACACAGATACGCAGTATTTT; CDR3 protein: CASRGTDTDTQYF
V gene: TRBV20-1; clone size: few; J gene: TRBJ2-3; D gene: TRBD2; CDR3 DNA: TGCAGTGCCGACGGGACTAGCGGGACTAGCACAGATACGCAGTATTTT; CDR3 protein: CSADGTSGTSTDTQYF
V gene: TRBV7-2; clone size: once; J gene: TRBJ2-1; D gene: NA; CDR3 DNA: TGTGCCAGCAGCTTAACCCGCAAAGGGACTGAGCAGTTCTTC; CDR3 protein: CASSLTRKGTEQFF
V gene: TRBV6-5; clone size: NA; J gene: TRBJ2-4; D gene: NA; CDR3 DNA: TGTGCCAGCAGTTACCGTGACACAGGGCAAGGAGCCAAAAACATTCAGTACTTC; CDR3 protein: CASSYRDTGQGAKNIQYF
V gene: TRBV5-1; clone size: NA; J gene: TRBJ2-7; D gene: TRBD1; CDR3 DNA: TGCGCCAGCAGGCAGCATGGACAGGGAACCTACGAGCAGTACTTC; CDR3 protein: CASRQHGQGTYEQYF
V gene: TRBV9; clone size: once; J gene: TRBJ1-1; D gene: NA; CDR3 DNA: TGTGCCAGCAGCAAGACAGGAACGATCGCTGAAGCTTTCTTT; CDR3 protein: CASSKTGTIAEAFF
V gene: TRBV18; clone size: NA; J gene: TRBJ2-7; D gene: NA; CDR3 DNA: TGTGCCAGCTCACCTCTGGGAGCAACCGCCTACGAGCAGTACTTC; CDR3 protein: CASSPLGATAYEQYF
V gene: TRBV6-5; clone size: few; J gene: TRBJ2-1; D gene: NA; CDR3 DNA: TGTGCCAGCAGTTACGTAACGGGAGCACTAGAGCAGTTCTTC; CDR3 protein: CASSYVTGALEQFF
V gene: TRBV20-1; clone size: NA; J gene: TRBJ1-4; D gene: TRBD1; CDR3 DNA: TGCGCGGGACAGGAGAATGAAAAACTGTTTTTT; CDR3 protein: CAGQENEKLFF
V gene: TRBV27; clone size: NA; J gene: TRBJ1-2; D gene: NA; CDR3 DNA: TGTGCCAGCAGTTTTGGTGGGATAAGGGGGGTATCTCCCTATGGCTACACCTTC; CDR3 protein: CASSFGGIRGVSPYGYTF
V gene: TRBV7-9; clone size: few; J gene: TRBJ2-1; D gene: NA; CDR3 DNA: TGTGCCAGCTCGGGCCCTGAGCAGTTCTTC; CDR3 protein: CASSGPEQFF
V gene: TRBV11-1; clone size: NA; J gene: TRBJ2-6; D gene: TRBD1; CDR3 DNA: TGTGCCAGCAGCACAGGACAGGGGAACGCCAACGTCCTGACTTTC; CDR3 protein: CASSTGQGNANVLTF
V gene: TRBV7-9; clone size: few; J gene: TRBJ2-5; D gene: NA; CDR3 DNA: TGTGCCAGCAGCTTAACCACTCATCACCATGGGAAGACCCAGTACTTC; CDR3 protein: CASSLTTHHHGKTQYF